One sample yielded the 18 T cell receptor beta chains listed below, sequenced in a study of blood T cells in healthy people across ages. A second PCR of roughly 7 to 11 cycles used a sample-barcoded 5' primer and a J-beta primer mix. MiXCR was run by TCRdb on the 5' RACE reads, yielding one entry per CDR3 protein. Of approximately 810,000 distinct CDR3 sequences listed, roughly 34% are singletons. Sequenced material: blood. The receptors stem from a man aged 18 to 30 in good health.

The sample holds a few counts of this clonotype. This CDR3 is CASSQDFDRSNEAFF. CDR3 nucleotide sequence: TGCGCCAGCAGCCAAGATTTCGACAGATCAAATGAAGCTTTCTTT. This chain connects TRBV4-1 to TRBJ1-1; D is possibly TRBD1 (5 bases). This CDR3 has 15 amino acids. Germline V gives CDR1 MGHRA, CDR2 YSYEKL. Trimming stripped 0 bases from V and 7 bases from J, with 15 bases between.

In its sample, this clonotype was seen a few times. The genes are TRBV12-5 and TRBJ2-1, with a tentative D call TRBD2 (5 bases). V shed 6 bases and J shed 7 bases, with 10 bases lying between them. Germline-derived CDR1 and CDR2 are LGHNT and FRNRAP. The CDR3 totals 12 residues. For the CDR3, the DNA is TGTGCTAGTGGACCCGGGGTGAATGAGCAGTTCTTC. Translated: CASGPGVNEQFF.

In this sample, this clonotype turned up once. This could be a read error, since a much larger clone is one nucleotide away. The J gene is TRBJ2-1, the V gene TRBV9; no reliable D call. V was cut by 4 bases and J by 4 bases, with 12 bases left in between. CDR3 length: 14 amino acids. The germline gives CDR1 SGDLS, CDR2 YYNGEE. The CDR3 DNA is TGTGCCAGCAGCACCGCGGACGGATACAATGAGCAGTTCTTC. Its protein product is CASSTADGYNEQFF.

The rearrangement uses TRBV6-6 and TRBJ2-1; possible D gene TRBD1, 5 bases. The V gene's germline CDR1 is MNHNY and CDR2 SVGAGI (reference sequence). The CDR3 contains 13 residues. Trimming left V 10 bases short and J 5 bases short, with 15 bases between. The CDR3 region has the DNA TGTGCCACCAACCCCCCAGGGAACAATGAGCAGTTCTTC. Protein sequence: CATNPPGNNEQFF.

In this sample, this clonotype turned up many times. The rearrangement joins TRBV7-9 to TRBJ2-7; D tentatively fits TRBD1 or TRBD2 (6 bases each). Germline CDR1 SEHNR, CDR2 FQNEAQ (reference sequence). The CDR3 spans 14 residues. Trimming left V 1 base short and J 3 bases short, with 10 bases between. The CDR3: CASSLVGGRYEQYF. CDR3 nucleotides: TGTGCCAGCAGCTTAGTTGGGGGGCGCTACGAGCAGTACTTC.

This clonotype was seen a handful of times. The rearrangement links TRBV12-3 or TRBV12-4 to TRBJ2-7; TRBD1 matches at 8 bases. The CDR3 is 14 residues long. V was clipped by 3 bases and J by 5 bases; unmatched bases: 6. The CDR3 loop reads CASSFRDRSHEQYF. The CDR3 region has the DNA TGTGCCAGCAGTTTCAGGGACAGGTCCCACGAGCAGTACTTC.

This sequence joins TRBV3-1 and TRBJ2-7; TRBD2 might be the D (5 bases). This CDR3 has 14 residues. Germline V lookup: CDR1 LGHDT, CDR2 YNNKEL (reference sequence). Trimming took 1 base from V and 4 from J, leaving 11 bases between them. The CDR3 spells CASSQGAGDYEQYF. In DNA form, the CDR3 reads TGTGCCAGCAGCCAAGGGGCCGGGGATTACGAGCAGTACTTC.

Turning to this clonotype: An end of the junction does not agree with germline; a read error may underlie this. The rearrangement links TRBV2 to TRBJ1-5; TRBD1 might be the D (5 bases). This CDR3 has 12 residues. Germline loops: CDR1 SNHLY, CDR2 FYNNEI. The CDR3 reads CASGTTAQPRHF. CDR3 coding DNA: TGTGCCAGCGGAACGACAGCGCAGCCCCGGCATTTT.

This clonotype showed up many times. The chain recombines TRBV20-1 with TRBJ2-2, with 7 bases lining up with TRBD1. Germline V gene lookup returns CDR1 DFQATT and CDR2 SNEGSKA (reference sequence). The CDR3 sequence is 16 residues long. Unmatched junction bases numbered 7, after V lost 0 bases and J lost 3 bases. The CDR3 nucleotides are TGCAGTGCTAGAGATCTGGGACAGAGCTACACCGGGGAGCTGTTTTTT. Its protein product is CSARDLGQSYTGELFF.

A few counts support this clonotype. V gene TRBV6-5 combines with J gene TRBJ2-5; no clear D gene. The CDR3 has 12 amino acids. V lost 8 bases to trimming and J lost 2 bases, with 9 bases between them. The germline CDR1 and CDR2 sequences are MNHEY and SVGAGI. The CDR3 is CASGLDQETQYF. The CDR3 nucleotides are TGTGCCAGCGGTTTAGATCAAGAGACCCAGTACTTC.

This CDR3 reads CASTRSGSNQPQHF. The CDR3 region has the DNA TGTGCCAGCACCCGAAGCGGGAGCAATCAGCCCCAGCATTTT. The chain links TRBV6-1 to TRBJ1-5; D unclear. Germline V gives CDR1 MNHNS, CDR2 SASEGT. The CDR3 covers 14 residues. The V end lost 7 bases, the J end lost 1 base, and 11 bases lay between the germline ends.

This clonotype turned up a few times. V and J are TRBV5-1 and TRBJ2-4; 10 bases agree with TRBD1. The CDR3 has 16 amino acids. Unmatched junction bases numbered 4, after V lost 4 bases and J lost 0 bases. The V gene's germline CDR1 is SGHRS and CDR2 YFSETQ. In DNA form, the CDR3 reads TGCGCCAGCAGCCGCGGGACAGGGGAAGCCAAAAACATTCAGTACTTC. Translated, it gives CASSRGTGEAKNIQYF. Drawing the rest from reference TRBV5-1 and TRBJ2-4, the complete variable domain is KAGVTQTPRYLIKTRGQQVTLSCSPISGHRSVSWYQQTPGQGLQFLFEYFSETQRNKGNFPGRFSGRQFSNSRSEMNVSTLELGDSALYLCASSRGTGEAKNIQYFGAGTRLSVL.

This chain connects TRBV5-5 to TRBJ2-1; no reliable D call. The J call may be wrong; the DNA end is better matched by TRBJ2-7. The germline V gene has CDR1 SGHKS and CDR2 YYEKEE (reference sequence). The CDR3 is 15 residues long. The DNA of the CDR3 is TGTGCCAGCAGCCCGGACGGAAGCTCCTACAATGAGCAGTACTTC. Translation gives CASSPDGSSYNEQYF.

Note on this clonotype: One junction end does not reproduce the germline sequence, and a read error may be involved. CDR3 sequence: CAGSPAGQSNEQFF. The CDR3 DNA reads TGCGCCGGCAGCCCCGCCGGACAGAGCAATGAGCAGTTCTTC. The rearrangement joins TRBV4-3 to TRBJ2-1; D may be TRBD1 (6 bases). CDR3 size: 14 residues. Looked up from germline, CDR1 is LGHNA and CDR2 is YSLEER.

This clonotype was counted a few times. The genes are TRBV20-1 and TRBJ2-5, with D perhaps TRBD2 (6 bases). V was trimmed by 0 bases and J by 11 bases, leaving 22 bases between them. From germline, CDR1 is DFQATT and CDR2 SNEGSKA (reference sequence). CDR3 size: 15 residues. The CDR3, as DNA: TGCAGTGCTAGAGACGGGACTGGGGGTTTCAATGAGCAGTACTTC. It translates to CSARDGTGGFNEQYF.

This sequence joins TRBV5-1 and TRBJ1-5; maybe TRBD1 (6 bases). V lost 4 bases and J 5 bases, leaving 13 bases between the germline ends. Germline V gives CDR1 SGHRS, CDR2 YFSETQ. This CDR3 is built from 14 residues. CDR3 in amino acids: CASSVETGDQPQHF. The CDR3 coding sequence is TGCGCCAGCAGCGTGGAGACAGGTGATCAGCCCCAGCATTTT. The variable domain in full, with the rest retrieved from reference TRBV5-1 and TRBJ1-5, is KAGVTQTPRYLIKTRGQQVTLSCSPISGHRSVSWYQQTPGQGLQFLFEYFSETQRNKGNFPGRFSGRQFSNSRSEMNVSTLELGDSALYLCASSVETGDQPQHFGDGTRLSIL.

Concerning this clonotype: The junction does not match germline at one end; this may be a read error. This chain connects TRBV9 to TRBJ2-7; D is perhaps TRBD1 or TRBD2 (8 bases each). Germline CDR1 and CDR2: SGDLS and YYNGEE. This CDR3 has 15 amino acids. The DNA for the CDR3 is TGTGTCAGCAGCGGGGGAGCGGACAGGGTTTACGAGCAGTACTTC. Its protein is CVSSGGADRVYEQYF. Variable domain in full (rest from reference TRBV9 and TRBJ2-7): DSGVTQTPKHLITATGQRVTLRCSPRSGDLSVYWYQQSLDQGLQFLIQYYNGEERAKGNILERFSAQQFPDLHSELNLSSLELGDSALYFCVSSGGADRVYEQYFGPGTRLTVT.

This clonotype turned up a few times. The chain has TRBV7-6 and TRBJ2-3, with TRBD1 matching 7 bases. Germline V gene data show CDR1 as SGHVS and CDR2 as FNYEAQ. The CDR3 totals 17 residues. Trimming cost V 1 base and J 5 bases; bases outside gene matches: 12. CDR3 nucleotide sequence: TGTGCCAGCAGCTTAGTCCCGGACAGGACAATCGGAGATACGCAGTATTTT. Protein: CASSLVPDRTIGDTQYF.